One and the same sample provided the 10 T cell receptor beta chains below, sequenced in a study of long-term antiretroviral therapy in people with HIV. Run at survey level, the immunoSEQ assay was version v3.0. Profiled with immunoSEQ multiplex PCR; TCRdb holds only in-frame clones, not every one. The sample contains 25,000 to 35,000 clones, about 90% of which appear only once. This specimen consisted of unsorted PBMCs, obtained 1.8 years after starting antiretroviral therapy. The source is a young woman with HIV.

The chain combines TRBV28 with TRBJ1-1; 9 bases match TRBD1. V gave up 6 bases and J gave up 5 bases; unmatched junction bases: 10. CDR1 is MDHEN, CDR2 SYDVKM, per germline. This CDR3 is 15 amino acids long. The CDR3 spells CASSPHRTGDTEAFF. CDR3 bases: TGTGCCAGCAGCCCACACCGGACAGGGGATACTGAAGCTTTCTTT.

The chain joins TRBV27 to TRBJ2-1; D remains ambiguous. The CDR3 contains 15 residues. Between the trimmed V and J ends, which lost 6 bases and 7 bases, there was a span of 19 bases. In germline, CDR1 is MNHEY, CDR2 SMNVEV (reference sequence). CDR3 residues: CASRRNRAEFNEQFF. CDR3 nucleotides: TGTGCCAGCAGGCGAAATAGGGCCGAGTTTAATGAGCAGTTCTTC.

This clone was counted between two and nine times. The chain combines TRBV6-5 with TRBJ1-2, with D possibly matching TRBD1 (5 bases). Per germline, CDR1 MNHEY and CDR2 SVGAGI. Trimming shortened V by 2 bases and J by 6 bases, and 7 bases separated the two germline ends. This CDR3 contains 12 residues. The CDR3 loop is CASSYVGDGYTF. The CDR3 region has the DNA TGTGCCAGCAGTTACGTAGGGGATGGCTACACCTTC.

The CDR3 DNA reads TGTGCCATTGGACGGACTAATCAGCCCCAGCATTTT. It translates to CAIGRTNQPQHF. This sequence joins TRBV10-3 and TRBJ1-5; D is ambiguous. Germline V gene sequence: CDR1 ENHRY, CDR2 SYGVKD. V lost 9 bases and J lost 4, with 10 bases in between. The CDR3 contains 12 residues.

CDR3 protein: CASSYETTTEAFF. As DNA, the CDR3 is TGTGCCAGCAGTTACGAGACTACCACTGAAGCTTTCTTT. The rearrangement joins TRBV6-5 to TRBJ1-1; no firm D call. This CDR3 contains 13 residues. Germline V gives CDR1 MNHEY, CDR2 SVGAGI. V lost 2 bases, J lost 4 bases, and 8 bases lay in between.

This chain links TRBV4-1 with TRBJ2-5; tentative D call: TRBD2 (5 bases). Germline V gene data show CDR1 as MGHRA and CDR2 as YSYEKL. V lost 3 bases, J lost 5 bases, and 13 bases lay in between. The CDR3 has 14 residues. The CDR3 sequence: CASSQAQLEETQYF. CDR3 in DNA: TGCGCCAGCAGCCAGGCCCAACTAGAGGAGACCCAGTACTTC.

The chain links TRBV7-8 to TRBJ2-7, with TRBD2 identical over 7 bases. Unmatched junction bases numbered 6, after V lost 0 bases and J lost 4 bases. This CDR3 has 15 amino acids. CDR1 SGHVS and CDR2 FQNEAQ come from the germline V gene. The CDR3 spells CASSLAGGPVYEQYF. CDR3 DNA sequence: TGTGCCAGCAGCTTAGCGGGAGGGCCCGTATACGAGCAGTACTTC.

The rearrangement links TRBV5-6 to TRBJ2-7, with D possibly TRBD2 on 6 matching bases. Between the trimmed V and J ends, which lost 4 bases and 6 bases, there was a span of 17 bases. CDR1 and CDR2 from the germline V gene are SGHDT and YYEEEE. The CDR3 spans 14 residues. As DNA, the CDR3 is TGTGCCAGCAGCCCGGGAGTCGGGGGACGCGAGCAGTACTTC. Its translation: CASSPGVGGREQYF.

The J gene is TRBJ1-4, the V gene TRBV2, with D tentatively TRBD1 (6 bases). In germline, CDR1 is SNHLY, CDR2 FYNNEI. CDR3 length equals 15 residues. V was shortened by 0 bases and J by 2 bases, with 7 bases between the two germline ends. The CDR3 nucleotides are TGTGCCAGCAGTGAAGCGGGGGCCACTAATGAAAAACTGTTTTTT. This sequence encodes CASSEAGATNEKLFF.

In DNA form, the CDR3 reads TGTGCCAGTAGTAAGGGACAGGGGACTGAAGCTTTCTTT. Its protein is CASSKGQGTEAFF. V gene TRBV19 combines with J gene TRBJ1-1, with TRBD1 identical over 10 bases. The CDR3 totals 13 residues. With 4 bases clipped from V and 5 bases from J, the junction kept 1 base outside the gene matches. In germline, CDR1 is LNHDA, CDR2 SQIVND (reference sequence). The full variable domain, completed using reference TRBV19 and TRBJ1-1, is DGGITQSPKYLFRKEGQNVTLSCEQNLNHDAMYWYRQDPGQGLRLIYYSQIVNDFQKGDIAEGYSVSREKKESFPLTVTSAQKNPTAFYLCASSKGQGTEAFFGQGTRLTVV.